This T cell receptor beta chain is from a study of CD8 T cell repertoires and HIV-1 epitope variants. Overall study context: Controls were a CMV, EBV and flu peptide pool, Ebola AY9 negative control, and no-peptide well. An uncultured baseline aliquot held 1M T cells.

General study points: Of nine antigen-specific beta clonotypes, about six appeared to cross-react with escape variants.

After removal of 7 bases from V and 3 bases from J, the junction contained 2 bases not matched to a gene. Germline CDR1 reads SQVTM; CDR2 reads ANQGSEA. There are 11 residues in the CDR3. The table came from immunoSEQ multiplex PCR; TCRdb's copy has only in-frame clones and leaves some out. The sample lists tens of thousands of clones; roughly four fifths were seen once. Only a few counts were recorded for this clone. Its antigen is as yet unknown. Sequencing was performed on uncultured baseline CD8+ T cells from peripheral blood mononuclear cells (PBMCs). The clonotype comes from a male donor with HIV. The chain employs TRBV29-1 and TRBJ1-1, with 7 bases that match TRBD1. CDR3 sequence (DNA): TGCAGCGGAGACAGGGACACTGAAGCTTTCTTT. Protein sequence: CSGDRDTEAFF.